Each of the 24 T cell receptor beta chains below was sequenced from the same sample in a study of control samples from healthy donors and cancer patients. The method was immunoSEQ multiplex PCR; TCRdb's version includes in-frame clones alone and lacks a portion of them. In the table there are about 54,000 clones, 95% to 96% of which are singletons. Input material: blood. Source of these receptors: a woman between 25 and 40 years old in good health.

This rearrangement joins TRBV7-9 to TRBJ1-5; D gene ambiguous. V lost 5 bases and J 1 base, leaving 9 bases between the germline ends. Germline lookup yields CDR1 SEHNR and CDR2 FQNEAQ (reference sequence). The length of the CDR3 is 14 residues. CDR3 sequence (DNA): TGTGCCAGCAGCACCCCGGACAGCAATCAGCCCCAGCATTTT. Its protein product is CASSTPDSNQPQHF.

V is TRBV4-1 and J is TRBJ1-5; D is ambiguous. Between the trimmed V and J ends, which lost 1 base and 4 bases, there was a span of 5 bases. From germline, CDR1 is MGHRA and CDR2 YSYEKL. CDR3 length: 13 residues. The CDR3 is CASSQGVNQPQHF. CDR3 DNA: TGCGCCAGCAGCCAAGGAGTTAATCAGCCCCAGCATTTT.

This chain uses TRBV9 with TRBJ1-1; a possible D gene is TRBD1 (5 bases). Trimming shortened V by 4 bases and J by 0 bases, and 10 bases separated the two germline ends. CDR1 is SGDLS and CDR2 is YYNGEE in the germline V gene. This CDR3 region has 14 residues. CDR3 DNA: TGTGCCAGCAGCCCAACGACAGTGAACACTGAAGCTTTCTTT. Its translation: CASSPTTVNTEAFF.

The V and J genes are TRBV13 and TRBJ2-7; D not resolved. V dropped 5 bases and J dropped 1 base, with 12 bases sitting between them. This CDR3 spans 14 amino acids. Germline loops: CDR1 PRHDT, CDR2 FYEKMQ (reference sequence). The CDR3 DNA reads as TGTGCCAGCAGCCGAGACCTAAAATCCTACGAGCAGTACTTC. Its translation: CASSRDLKSYEQYF.

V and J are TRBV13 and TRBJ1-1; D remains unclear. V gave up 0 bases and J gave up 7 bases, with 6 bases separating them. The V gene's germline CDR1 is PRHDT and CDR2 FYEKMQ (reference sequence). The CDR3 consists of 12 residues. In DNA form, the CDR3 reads TGTGCCAGCAGCTTAGGCGGTATTGAAGCTTTCTTT. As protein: CASSLGGIEAFF.

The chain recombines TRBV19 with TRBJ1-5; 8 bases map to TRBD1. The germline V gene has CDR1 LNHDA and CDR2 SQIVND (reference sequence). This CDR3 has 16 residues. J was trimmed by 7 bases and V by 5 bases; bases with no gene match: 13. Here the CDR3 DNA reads TGTGCCAGTAGTCCGCGTGCCAGGGGGCAAGGACAGCCCCAGCATTTT. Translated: CASSPRARGQGQPQHF.

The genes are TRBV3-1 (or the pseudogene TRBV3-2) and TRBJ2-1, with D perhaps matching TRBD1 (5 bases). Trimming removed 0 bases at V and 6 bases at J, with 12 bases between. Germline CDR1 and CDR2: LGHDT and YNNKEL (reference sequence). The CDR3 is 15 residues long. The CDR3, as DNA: TGTGCCAGCAGCCAAGAGGGGCCTCTGAGCAATGAGCAGTTCTTC. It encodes CASSQEGPLSNEQFF.

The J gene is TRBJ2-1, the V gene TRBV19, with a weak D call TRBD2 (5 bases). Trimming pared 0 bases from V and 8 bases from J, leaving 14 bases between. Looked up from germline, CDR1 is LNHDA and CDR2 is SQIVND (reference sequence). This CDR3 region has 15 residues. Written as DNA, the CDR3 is TGTGCCAGTAGTATAGATGAGGGTTCGGGCGATGAGCAGTTCTTC. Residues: CASSIDEGSGDEQFF. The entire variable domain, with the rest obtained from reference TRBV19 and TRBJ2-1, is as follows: DGGITQSPKYLFRKEGQNVTLSCEQNLNHDAMYWYRQDPGQGLRLIYYSQIVNDFQKGDIAEGYSVSREKKESFPLTVTSAQKNPTAFYLCASSIDEGSGDEQFFGPGTRLTVL.

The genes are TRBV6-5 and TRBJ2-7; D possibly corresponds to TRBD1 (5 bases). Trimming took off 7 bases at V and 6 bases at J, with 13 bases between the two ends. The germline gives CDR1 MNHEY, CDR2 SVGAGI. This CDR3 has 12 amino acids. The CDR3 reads CASMGSGPEQYF. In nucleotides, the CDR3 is TGTGCCAGCATGGGGTCAGGGCCCGAGCAGTACTTC.

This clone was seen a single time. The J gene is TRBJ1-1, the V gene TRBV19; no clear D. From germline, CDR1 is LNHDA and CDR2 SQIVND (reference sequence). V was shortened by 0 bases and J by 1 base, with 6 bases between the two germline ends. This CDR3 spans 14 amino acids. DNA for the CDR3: TGTGCCAGTAGTATAGATGTGAGGAACACTGAAGCTTTCTTT. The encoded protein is CASSIDVRNTEAFF.

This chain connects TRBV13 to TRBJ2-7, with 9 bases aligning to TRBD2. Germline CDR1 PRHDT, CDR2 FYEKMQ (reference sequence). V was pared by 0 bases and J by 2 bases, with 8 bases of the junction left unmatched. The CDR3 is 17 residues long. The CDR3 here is CASSLGVIAGETYEQYF. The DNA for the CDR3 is TGTGCCAGCAGCTTAGGGGTTATAGCGGGAGAGACCTACGAGCAGTACTTC.

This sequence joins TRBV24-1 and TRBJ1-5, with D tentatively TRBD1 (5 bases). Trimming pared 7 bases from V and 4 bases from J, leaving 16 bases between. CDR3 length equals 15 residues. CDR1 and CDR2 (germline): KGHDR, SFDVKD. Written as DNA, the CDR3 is TGTGCCACCAGCCCGAGGGACGGAATAAATCAGCCCCAGCATTTT. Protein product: CATSPRDGINQPQHF.

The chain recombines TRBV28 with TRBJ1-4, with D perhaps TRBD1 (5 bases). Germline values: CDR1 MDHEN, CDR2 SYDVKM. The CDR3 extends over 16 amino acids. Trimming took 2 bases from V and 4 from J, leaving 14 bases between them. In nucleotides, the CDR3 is TGTGCCAGCAGTTTAGGGGCGGGACTAGTTAATGAAAAACTGTTTTTT. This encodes CASSLGAGLVNEKLFF.

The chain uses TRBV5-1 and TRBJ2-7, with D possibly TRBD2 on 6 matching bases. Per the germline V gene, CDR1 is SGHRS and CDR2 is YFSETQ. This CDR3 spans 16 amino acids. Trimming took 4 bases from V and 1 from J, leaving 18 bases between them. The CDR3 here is CASSVDPGVGSYEQYF. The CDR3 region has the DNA TGCGCCAGCAGCGTGGACCCGGGGGTAGGTTCCTACGAGCAGTACTTC.

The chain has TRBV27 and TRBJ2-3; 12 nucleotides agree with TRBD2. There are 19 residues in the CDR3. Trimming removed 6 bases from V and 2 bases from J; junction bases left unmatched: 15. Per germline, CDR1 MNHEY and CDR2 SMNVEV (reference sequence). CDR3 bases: TGTGCCAGCAGCAAAAGCGGACTAGCGGGGTTTATAATCACAGATACGCAGTATTTT. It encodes CASSKSGLAGFIITDTQYF.

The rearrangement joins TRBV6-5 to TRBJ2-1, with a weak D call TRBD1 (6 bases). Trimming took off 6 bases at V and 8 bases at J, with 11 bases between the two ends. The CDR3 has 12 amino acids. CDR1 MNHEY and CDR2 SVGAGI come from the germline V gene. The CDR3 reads CASSHRVHEQFF. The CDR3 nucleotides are TGTGCCAGCAGCCACAGGGTGCATGAGCAGTTCTTC.

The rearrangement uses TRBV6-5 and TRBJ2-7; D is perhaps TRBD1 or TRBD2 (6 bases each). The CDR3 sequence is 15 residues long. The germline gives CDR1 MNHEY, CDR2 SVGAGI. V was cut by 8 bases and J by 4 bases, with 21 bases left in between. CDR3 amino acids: CASGSMLGGPYEQYF. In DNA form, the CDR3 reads TGTGCCAGCGGATCGATGCTAGGGGGGCCTTACGAGCAGTACTTC.

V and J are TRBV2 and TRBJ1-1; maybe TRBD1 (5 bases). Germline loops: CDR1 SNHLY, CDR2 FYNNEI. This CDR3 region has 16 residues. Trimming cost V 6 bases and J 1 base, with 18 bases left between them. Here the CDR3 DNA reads TGTGCCAGCAGATCCACAGGCCTCAGGGAGAACACTGAAGCTTTCTTT. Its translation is CASRSTGLRENTEAFF.

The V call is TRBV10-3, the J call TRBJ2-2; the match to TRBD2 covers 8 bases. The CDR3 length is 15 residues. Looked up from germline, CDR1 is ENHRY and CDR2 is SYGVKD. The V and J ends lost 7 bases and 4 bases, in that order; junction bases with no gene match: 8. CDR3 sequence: CAINPGLVGTGELFF. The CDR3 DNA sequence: TGTGCCATCAACCCGGGACTAGTAGGCACCGGGGAGCTGTTTTTT.

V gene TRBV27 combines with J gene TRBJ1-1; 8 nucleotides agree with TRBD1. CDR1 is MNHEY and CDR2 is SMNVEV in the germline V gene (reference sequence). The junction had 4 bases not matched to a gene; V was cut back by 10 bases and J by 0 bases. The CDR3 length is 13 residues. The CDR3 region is CATQGGMNTEAFF. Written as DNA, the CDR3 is TGTGCCACACAGGGGGGCATGAACACTGAAGCTTTCTTT.

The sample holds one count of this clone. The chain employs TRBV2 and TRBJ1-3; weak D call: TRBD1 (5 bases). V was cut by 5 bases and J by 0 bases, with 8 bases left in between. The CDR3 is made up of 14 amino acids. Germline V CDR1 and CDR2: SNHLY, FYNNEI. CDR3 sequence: CASSPGLSGNTIYF. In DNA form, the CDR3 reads TGTGCCAGCAGTCCGGGGCTCTCTGGAAACACCATATATTTT.

The CDR3 sequence is CASSISGSGANVLTF. The CDR3 nucleotides read TGTGCCAGCAGTATTTCAGGGTCTGGGGCCAACGTCCTGACTTTC. The rearrangement uses TRBV6-5 and TRBJ2-6; TRBD1 is a possible D gene (5 bases). V lost 5 bases to trimming and J lost 1 base, with 9 bases between them. The CDR3 is made up of 15 amino acids. The V gene's germline CDR1 is MNHEY and CDR2 SVGAGI.

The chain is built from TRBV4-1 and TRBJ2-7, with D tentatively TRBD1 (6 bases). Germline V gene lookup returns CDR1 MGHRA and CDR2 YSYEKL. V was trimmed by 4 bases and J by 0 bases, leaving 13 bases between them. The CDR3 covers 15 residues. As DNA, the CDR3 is TGCGCCAGCAGCCGAACAGGGCCTACCTCCTACGAGCAGTACTTC. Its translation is CASSRTGPTSYEQYF.

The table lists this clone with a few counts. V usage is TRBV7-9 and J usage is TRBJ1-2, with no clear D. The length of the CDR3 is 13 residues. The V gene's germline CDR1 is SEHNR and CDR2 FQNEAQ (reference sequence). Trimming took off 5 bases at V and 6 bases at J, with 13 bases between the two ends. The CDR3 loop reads CASSTDPGNGYTF. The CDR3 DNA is TGTGCCAGCAGCACAGACCCGGGGAATGGCTACACCTTC.